The 13 T cell receptor beta chains below come from one sample, sequenced in a study of shared clonotypes between healthy human individuals. Produced via immunoSEQ multiplex PCR; TCRdb's table is partial and in-frame only. Among roughly 530,000 clones listed, about 95% were seen once. The source material was naive CD4+ T cells sorted from blood. Subset of the sample: CD45RA+ positively selected. Receptor source: a woman in her 30s in good health.

The chain uses TRBV6-1 and TRBJ2-1; 12 bases line up with TRBD2. In germline, CDR1 is MNHNS, CDR2 SASEGT. This CDR3 is built from 16 residues. The trim removed 4 bases at V and 7 bases at J, leaving 8 bases unmatched. CDR3 sequence (DNA): TGTGCCAGCAGTGGGGGAAAGACTAGCGGGAGAAATGAGCAGTTCTTC. The encoded protein is CASSGGKTSGRNEQFF.

The CDR3 coding sequence is TGTGCCAGCAGTTTGGACAGGGGACCCTACAATGAGCAGTTCTTC. It yields the protein CASSLDRGPYNEQFF. The genes are TRBV6-5 and TRBJ2-1, with 9 bases lining up with TRBD1. Germline CDR1 and CDR2: MNHEY and SVGAGI. After removal of 4 bases from V and 2 bases from J, the junction contained 3 bases not matched to a gene. The CDR3 length is 15 residues.

The chain couples TRBV11-2 to TRBJ2-1, with 11 bases lining up with TRBD2. Germline V gives CDR1 SGHAT, CDR2 FQNNGV. The CDR3 extends over 17 amino acids. Trimming at V came to 1 base and at J to 3 bases, leaving 5 bases not matched to a gene. The CDR3 region is CASSLGRLAGNYNEQFF. CDR3 coding DNA: TGTGCCAGCAGCTTAGGTAGACTAGCGGGAAACTACAATGAGCAGTTCTTC.

The rearrangement uses TRBV28 and TRBJ2-5; D is unresolved. The J call could be wrong; TRBJ2-7 is a better fit for the DNA end. The CDR3 runs 15 residues. Germline assignment: CDR1 MDHEN and CDR2 SYDVKM. Here the CDR3 reads CASSFPRISSYEQYF. Here the CDR3 DNA reads TGTGCCAGCAGTTTCCCGAGGATTAGCTCCTACGAGCAGTACTTC.

The chain has TRBV25-1 and TRBJ2-7; maybe TRBD1 (6 bases). V lost 3 bases and J lost 2, with 23 bases in between. In germline, CDR1 is MGHDK, CDR2 SYGVNS. This CDR3 has 18 residues. CDR3: CASSDRGKNTTGTYEQYF. CDR3 nucleotide sequence: TGTGCCAGCAGTGATAGGGGGAAGAACACAACGGGGACCTACGAGCAGTACTTC.

J is TRBJ2-6 and V is TRBV5-1, with a possible D match to TRBD2 (6 bases). With 5 bases removed from V and 0 bases from J, the gap between germline ends came to 9 bases. The germline V gene has CDR1 SGHRS and CDR2 YFSETQ. This CDR3 has 15 residues. CDR3 in amino acids: CASSRGGSGANVLTF. In nucleotides, the CDR3 is TGCGCCAGCAGTCGGGGAGGCTCTGGGGCCAACGTCCTGACTTTC. The variable domain in full, completed from reference TRBV5-1 and TRBJ2-6, reads KAGVTQTPRYLIKTRGQQVTLSCSPISGHRSVSWYQQTPGQGLQFLFEYFSETQRNKGNFPGRFSGRQFSNSRSEMNVSTLELGDSALYLCASSRGGSGANVLTFGAGSRLTVL.

The chain recombines TRBV28 with TRBJ2-1; 11 bases match TRBD2. The CDR3 is made up of 15 amino acids. V trimming: 0 bases; J trimming: 8 bases; junction bases outside the gene matches: 3. Germline V gene lookup returns CDR1 MDHEN and CDR2 SYDVKM. CDR3 in DNA: TGTGCCAGCAGTTTATGGTCTAGCGGGAGGCATGAGCAGTTCTTC. It encodes CASSLWSSGRHEQFF.

The table lists this clone with a count of one. This sequence joins TRBV5-1 and TRBJ2-4; D is perhaps TRBD2 (5 bases). Looked up from germline, CDR1 is SGHRS and CDR2 is YFSETQ. The CDR3 covers 15 residues. The V and J ends lost 4 bases and 0 bases respectively, with 11 bases between them. DNA of the CDR3: TGCGCCAGCAGCCCTGGACTCCTAGCCAAAAACATTCAGTACTTC. It specifies CASSPGLLAKNIQYF.

The chain joins TRBV9 to TRBJ1-2; D ambiguous. This CDR3 has 17 residues. The V gene lost 3 bases and the J gene lost 8 bases, with 26 bases spanning the gap. The germline V gene has CDR1 SGDLS and CDR2 YYNGEE. This CDR3 is CASSARPIGNGDRGYTF. The DNA for the CDR3 is TGTGCCAGCAGCGCCCGGCCGATTGGGAACGGAGATCGCGGCTACACCTTC.

The V gene is TRBV5-8, the J gene TRBJ2-3; 7 nucleotides match TRBD2. The trim removed 4 bases at V and 4 bases at J, leaving 18 bases unmatched. Germline CDR1 and CDR2: SGHTS and YDEGEE. This CDR3 contains 18 residues. This CDR3 reads CASSKLAIVGGSADTQYF. DNA of the CDR3: TGTGCCAGCAGCAAACTAGCCATCGTGGGAGGGAGCGCAGATACGCAGTATTTT.

This clone came up once. V usage is TRBV7-9 and J usage is TRBJ2-1; D perhaps matches TRBD1 (6 bases). Germline V gene lookup returns CDR1 SEHNR and CDR2 FQNEAQ (reference sequence). This CDR3 region has 17 residues. The V and J ends lost 7 bases and 0 bases respectively, with 19 bases between them. The chain's CDR3 is CASNPETGLSSYNEQFF. The CDR3 nucleotides read TGTGCCAGCAACCCGGAAACAGGGCTTAGCTCCTACAATGAGCAGTTCTTC.

The chain has TRBV7-9 and TRBJ2-7, with TRBD2 matching over 9 bases. The CDR3 consists of 17 residues. CDR1 is SEHNR and CDR2 is FQNEAQ in the germline V gene (reference sequence). V lost 8 bases and J lost 6; bases outside the gene matches: 20. The CDR3 coding sequence is TGTGCCAGCGGGCTAGCGGGAAGAACCCCATCCCTACGCGAGCAGTACTTC. It yields the protein CASGLAGRTPSLREQYF.

This clone was counted only a few times. V and J are TRBV21-1 and TRBJ2-7; TRBD1 is the table's D call and was not checked against the DNA. TRBV21-1 is listed as a pseudogene. This CDR3 has 13 amino acids. The CDR3 sequence is CASYGQGAYEQYF. DNA for the CDR3: TGTGCCAGCTACGGACAGGGGGCCTACGAGCAGTACTTC.